Below, 17 T cell receptor beta chains from the same sample are listed, as sequenced in a study of blood T cell repertoires in COVID-19. Measured with immunoSEQ multiplex PCR; TCRdb has only the in-frame clones, and not every one. Seen here are about 310,000 clones, over 75% observed once, and the top ten hold 1%. Sequenced: peripheral blood. The source is a man aged 45-65 years with active or convalescent COVID-19.

The chain joins TRBV4-2 to TRBJ1-4; 7 bases align to TRBD1. Trimming removed 0 bases from V and 0 bases from J; junction bases left unmatched: 4. CDR3 length equals 17 residues. Germline assignment: CDR1 LGHNA and CDR2 YNFKEQ. The CDR3 sequence is CASSQEGTATTNEKLFF. In nucleotides, the CDR3 is TGTGCCAGCAGCCAAGAGGGGACAGCAACAACTAATGAAAAACTGTTTTTT.

V usage is TRBV27 and J usage is TRBJ2-6, with D possibly TRBD1 on 6 matching bases. The CDR3 loop spans 14 amino acids. Germline CDR1 is MNHEY and CDR2 is SMNVEV (reference sequence). With 2 bases removed from V and 4 bases from J, the gap between germline ends came to 6 bases. The CDR3 here is CASSLQGGANVLTF. The CDR3 bases are TGTGCCAGCAGTTTACAGGGGGGGGCCAACGTCCTGACTTTC.

V and J are TRBV28 and TRBJ2-7, with D tentatively TRBD1 (6 bases). Germline CDR1 MDHEN, CDR2 SYDVKM. The V gene lost 5 bases and the J gene lost 3 bases, with 17 bases spanning the gap. The CDR3 loop spans 15 amino acids. This CDR3 reads CASSGGSLGLYEQYF. The CDR3, as DNA: TGTGCCAGCAGTGGGGGCAGTTTGGGCCTCTACGAGCAGTACTTC.

The chain recombines TRBV2 with TRBJ1-6; tentative D call: TRBD1 (5 bases). Germline V gives CDR1 SNHLY, CDR2 FYNNEI. Trimming removed 7 bases at V and 10 bases at J, with 17 bases between. The CDR3 totals 14 residues. The CDR3 loop is CASTERGWGSPLHF. CDR3 sequence (DNA): TGTGCCAGCACCGAACGGGGGTGGGGCTCACCCCTCCACTTT.

The V gene is TRBV6-4, the J gene TRBJ2-1; 7 nucleotides match TRBD1. The J segment lost 0 bases and the V segment lost 0 bases, leaving 5 bases of the junction unmatched. The CDR3 spans 17 residues. The germline CDR1 and CDR2 sequences are MRHNA and SNTAGT. This chain's CDR3 is CASSDSTGVSSYNEQFF. The CDR3 DNA reads as TGTGCCAGCAGTGACTCCACAGGGGTTAGCTCCTACAATGAGCAGTTCTTC.

The V and J genes are TRBV5-4 and TRBJ1-2; a weak D match, TRBD1 (6 bases). This CDR3 has 15 residues. Trimming cost V 1 base and J 8 bases, with 18 bases left between them. Germline lookup yields CDR1 SGHNT and CDR2 YYREEE (reference sequence). The CDR3 DNA follows: TGTGCCAGCAGCTTGTATCAGCCGGGGGGCGAAGGCTACACCTTC. As protein: CASSLYQPGGEGYTF.

J is TRBJ1-2 and V is TRBV6-5; D call uncertain. Looked up from germline, CDR1 is MNHEY and CDR2 is SVGAGI. CDR3 size: 14 residues. V was cut by 2 bases and J by 4 bases, with 11 bases left in between. The CDR3 region is CASSYTGGPYGYTF. In DNA, the CDR3 is TGTGCCAGCAGTTACACGGGCGGGCCCTATGGCTACACCTTC.

V usage is TRBV5-3 and J usage is TRBJ1-2, with 9 bases matching TRBD1. TRBV5-3 carries the ORF label, with uncertain function. The CDR3 has 18 amino acids. After removal of 0 bases from V and 1 base from J, the junction contained 10 bases not matched to a gene. The DNA for the CDR3 is TGTGCCAGAAGCTTGGCTCGGACAGGGGAAGAAGGTAACTATGGCTACACCTTC. Translation gives CARSLARTGEEGNYGYTF.

This chain uses TRBV6-5 with TRBJ1-3; 9 positions agree with TRBD1. V lost 0 bases and J lost 14; bases outside the gene matches: 5. The CDR3 length is 13 residues. Germline V lookup: CDR1 MNHEY, CDR2 SVGAGI. As DNA, the CDR3 is TGTGCCAGCAGTTACTCCCTAGGGACAGGGTTATATTTT. It yields the protein CASSYSLGTGLYF.

The J gene is TRBJ1-3, the V gene TRBV10-3; D gene ambiguous. The CDR3 runs 15 residues. Germline assignment: CDR1 ENHRY and CDR2 SYGVKD. V was pared by 3 bases and J by 0 bases, with 9 bases between. CDR3: CAISDQISSGNTIYF. DNA of the CDR3: TGTGCCATCAGTGACCAGATCAGCTCTGGAAACACCATATATTTT.

The rearrangement joins TRBV9 to TRBJ2-7, with 7 bases that match TRBD2. Trimming at V came to 0 bases and at J to 6 bases, leaving 6 bases not matched to a gene. Germline V gene sequence: CDR1 SGDLS, CDR2 YYNGEE. This CDR3 contains 14 residues. The CDR3: CASSVEGGAGEQYF. The CDR3 DNA reads TGTGCCAGCAGCGTAGAGGGAGGGGCAGGCGAGCAGTACTTC. Based on the CDR3 plus reference TRBV9 and TRBJ2-7, the full variable domain is DSGVTQTPKHLITATGQRVTLRCSPRSGDLSVYWYQQSLDQGLQFLIQYYNGEERAKGNILERFSAQQFPDLHSELNLSSLELGDSALYFCASSVEGGAGEQYFGPGTRLTVT.

The CDR3, as DNA: TGTGCCAGCAGCTTAGTACCAGGGCCGTCCACAGATACGCAGTATTTT. This codes for CASSLVPGPSTDTQYF. The chain is built from TRBV7-2 and TRBJ2-3, with D possibly TRBD1 on 5 matching bases. Germline V lookup: CDR1 SGHTA, CDR2 FQGNSA. V was shortened by 1 base and J by 2 bases, with 13 bases between the two germline ends. There are 16 residues in the CDR3. Full variable domain (missing parts from reference TRBV7-2 and TRBJ2-3): GAGVSQSPSNKVTEKGKDVELRCDPISGHTALYWYRQSLGQGLEFLIYFQGNSAPDKSGLPSDRFSAERTGGSVSTLTIQRTQQEDSAVYLCASSLVPGPSTDTQYFGPGTRLTVL.

In DNA, the CDR3 is TGTGCCAGTATTCGGCGGGGGCGTAACTATGGCTACACCTTC. Its translation is CASIRRGRNYGYTF. The rearrangement uses TRBV19 and TRBJ1-2; D perhaps matches TRBD1 (6 bases). From germline, CDR1 is LNHDA and CDR2 SQIVND (reference sequence). The CDR3 runs 14 residues. V was shortened by 7 bases and J by 1 base, with 13 bases between the two germline ends.

The J gene is TRBJ2-2, the V gene TRBV7-3; TRBD2 is a possible D gene (6 bases). Trimming cost V 1 base and J 6 bases, with 18 bases left between them. Germline V CDR1 and CDR2: SGHTA, FQGTGA. The CDR3 length is 17 residues. The CDR3 DNA reads TGTGCCAGCAGCTTAATGGGACTCCCTCCACGGGCCGGGGAGCTGTTTTTT. As protein: CASSLMGLPPRAGELFF.

This chain connects TRBV7-8 to TRBJ1-2, with TRBD1 matching 8 bases. Germline CDR1 is SGHVS and CDR2 is FQNEAQ. The CDR3 length is 12 residues. The V gene end was trimmed by 5 bases and the J gene end by 7 bases; junction bases not matched to a gene: 3. This CDR3 is CASSLTGGGYTF. In nucleotides, the CDR3 is TGTGCCAGCAGCCTAACAGGGGGTGGCTACACCTTC.

The chain recombines TRBV6-2 or TRBV6-3 with TRBJ1-1; D not resolved. Trimming left V 5 bases short and J 2 bases short, with 9 bases between. The CDR3 has 13 amino acids. Looked up from germline, CDR1 is MNHEY and CDR2 is SVGEGT. CDR3 in amino acids: CASSPRSNTEAFF. The CDR3 region has the DNA TGTGCCAGCAGTCCACGGAGTAACACTGAAGCTTTCTTT.

V gene TRBV4-1 combines with J gene TRBJ2-1, with unresolved D. Trimming left V 4 bases short and J 10 bases short, with 14 bases between. The CDR3 length is 13 residues. The germline V gene has CDR1 MGHRA and CDR2 YSYEKL. This chain's CDR3 is CASSPYEISEQFF. CDR3 bases: TGCGCCAGCAGCCCATACGAAATAAGCGAGCAGTTCTTC.